This passage covers 8 T cell receptor beta chains from one sample sequenced in a study of T cell repertoires in cytomegalovirus infection. Their recognized antigens are unknown. TCRdb processed the reads anew with MiXCR; each CDR3 protein has one entry. Here the sample spans some 800,000 distinct CDR3 sequences, 32% being singletons. Sample: cultured CD8+ T cells from PBMCs, taken from culture after CMV antigen stimulation. Receptors originate from a human donor in good health (CMV status not recorded). Some clones in this sample may be carry-over from other donors' samples.

The chain is built from TRBV25-1 and TRBJ2-7; no definite D call. There are 12 residues in the CDR3. The germline gives CDR1 MGHDK, CDR2 SYGVNS. V was clipped by 8 bases and J by 4 bases, with 12 bases between them. CDR3 protein: CASLSREYEQYF. CDR3 in DNA: TGTGCCAGCCTCTCTAGAGAATACGAGCAGTACTTC.

This clonotype came up a few times. This sequence joins TRBV7-9 and TRBJ2-1, with D uncertain. V gave up 0 bases and J gave up 4 bases, with 10 bases separating them. CDR3 size: 15 residues. CDR1 is SEHNR, CDR2 FQNEAQ, per germline (reference sequence). CDR3 residues: CASSLASKTYNEQFF. CDR3 bases: TGTGCCAGCAGCTTAGCCTCGAAGACTTACAATGAGCAGTTCTTC.

The chain has TRBV29-1 and TRBJ2-3; 9 bases fit TRBD1. Germline-derived CDR1 and CDR2 are SQVTM and ANQGSEA. V lost 0 bases, J lost 0 bases, and 4 bases stayed unmatched. The CDR3 contains 16 residues. The DNA of the CDR3 is TGCAGCGTTGAAGATACCGGGACAGGGAGCACAGATACGCAGTATTTT. Translation: CSVEDTGTGSTDTQYF.

This clonotype was observed a few times. The rearrangement uses TRBV27 and TRBJ1-6; 7 bases agree with TRBD1. Trimming cost V 10 bases and J 4 bases; bases outside gene matches: 7. This CDR3 comprises 14 residues. CDR1 is MNHEY, CDR2 SMNVEV, per germline (reference sequence). CDR3 protein: CATRTGFYNSPLHF. The CDR3 DNA is TGTGCCACCAGGACAGGTTTTTATAATTCACCCCTCCACTTT.

This rearrangement joins TRBV25-1 to TRBJ1-5; perhaps TRBD1 as D (5 bases). Germline lookup yields CDR1 MGHDK and CDR2 SYGVNS. The length of the CDR3 is 11 residues. Trimming took 10 bases from V and 10 from J, leaving 14 bases between them. CDR3 region: CANRSQGPQHF. CDR3 coding DNA: TGTGCCAACCGGTCCCAGGGACCCCAGCATTTT. Looking up the rest from reference TRBV25-1 and TRBJ1-5 gives the full variable domain: EADIYQTPRYLVIGTGKKITLECSQTMGHDKMYWYQQDPGMELHLIHYSYGVNSTEKGDLSSESTVSRIRTEHFPLTLESARPSHTSQYLCANRSQGPQHFGDGTRLSIL.

This clonotype was seen only a few times. The chain is built from TRBV11-2 and TRBJ2-3, with 11 bases lining up with TRBD2. V lost 1 base to trimming and J lost 1 base; unmatched junction nucleotides: 10. Germline-derived CDR1 and CDR2 are SGHAT and FQNNGV. This CDR3 region has 19 residues. CDR3 sequence (DNA): TGTGCCAGCAGCTTAGTGGGGTTAGCGGGGGGGCTGGGCACAGATACGCAGTATTTT. Protein product: CASSLVGLAGGLGTDTQYF. The entire variable domain, with the rest obtained from reference TRBV11-2 and TRBJ2-3, is as follows: EAGVAQSPRYKIIEKRQSVAFWCNPISGHATLYWYQQILGQGPKLLIQFQNNGVVDDSQLPKDRFSAERLKGVDSTLKIQPAKLEDSAVYLCASSLVGLAGGLGTDTQYFGPGTRLTVL.

This clonotype appeared a few times. In nucleotides, the CDR3 is TGTGCCAGCACCAACCAGGTGACGAGCTACAATGAGCAGTTCTTC. Translation: CASTNQVTSYNEQFF. The chain uses TRBV7-9 and TRBJ2-1; D unresolved. The germline CDR1 and CDR2 sequences are SEHNR and FQNEAQ (reference sequence). V was cut by 7 bases and J by 3 bases, with 16 bases left in between. This CDR3 comprises 15 residues.

Comment on this clonotype: This may come from a read error, since a much larger clone is one base off. Here the CDR3 omits its conserved ending phenylalanine or tryptophan, so a read error is the likely source. This chain uses TRBV19 with TRBJ1-1; tentative D call: TRBD1 (5 bases). V was pared by 3 bases and J by 0 bases, with 8 bases between. Germline CDR1 reads LNHDA; CDR2 reads SQIVND (reference sequence). This CDR3 is built from 14 residues. The DNA of the CDR3 is TGTGCCAGTAGTATCCAGGGATTGAACACTGAAGCTTTCTTG. It specifies CASSIQGLNTEAFL.